Sequencing of this T cell receptor (beta chain) was carried out in a study of T cells in Graves' hyperthyroidism and ophthalmopathy. Regarding the study as a whole: Most thyroid clonotypes expanded above 0.001 were also detected in blood.

This clonotype was detected many times. The target antigen is unknown. Looked up from germline, CDR1 is SGHVS and CDR2 is FQNEAQ. The CDR3 length is 11 residues. Trimming took 5 bases from V and 6 from J, leaving 4 bases between them. Amplified regions were TCR beta CDR3 sequences from RNA transcripts. A set of HTBI primers served as the primers for a first-round RT-PCR of the TCR CDR3. TCRdb fed the multiplex PCR reads into MiXCR, producing one record per CDR3 protein. There are some 570,000 distinct CDR3 sequences in the sample; approximately 15% occur only once, and around 7% lies in the top ten. Patients affected by ophthalmopathy presented a Clinical Activity Score of at least 3, a NOSPECS grade of at least 4, and disease duration below 3 months.

Specimen: blood. The chain carries TRBV7-8 and TRBJ2-2; D uncertain. The clonotype comes from a woman under 30 with Graves' ophthalmopathy. The CDR3 loop reads CASSPPGELFF. CDR3 DNA: TGTGCCAGCAGCCCCCCCGGGGAGCTGTTTTTT.